This section outlines one T cell receptor (beta chain) sequence together with its context. The sample comes from a study of blood T cell repertoires in COVID-19. Study summary: From the United States, Italy and Spain came samples of acute and convalescent COVID-19. From T cells, B-cell-depleted T cells, or PBMCs came the material, which was cDNA or gDNA.

The CDR3 totals 16 residues. V lost 3 bases, J lost 4 bases, and 6 bases stayed unmatched. Per the germline V gene, CDR1 is MGHRA and CDR2 is YSYEKL. Original analysis: From reference gene primer amplification, estimates of nucleated cell counts were derived. Libraries were prepared by immunoSEQ multiplex PCR; TCRdb keeps only in-frame clonotypes and omits some of them. That table gives V, J and clone size, and the DNA gave D and trimming. Of around 140,000 clones listed, about 80% are singletons. What was sequenced was peripheral blood. V is TRBV4-1 and J is TRBJ2-2, with TRBD2 matching 9 bases. This receptor was obtained from a man between 65 and 85 years old who had recovered from COVID-19. CDR3 protein: CASSHSSSGTTGELFF. The DNA of the CDR3 is TGCGCCAGCAGCCATTCCTCTAGCGGGACCACCGGGGAGCTGTTTTTT.